This T cell receptor beta chain was sequenced during a study of cytomegalovirus exposure and HLA in healthy donors. Findings and caveats of the study: HLA restriction was apparent for most CMV-associated TCR beta chains in a later analysis.

A remark on this clone: Its antigen is not identified.

With 60 Vbeta and 13 Jbeta primers, the PCR was carried out. Some clones are missing from TCRdb's copy, which holds only in-frame ones; the method was immunoSEQ multiplex PCR. The sample shows about 130,000 clones, about three quarters of them seen only once. V was clipped by 3 bases and J by 6 bases, with 8 bases between them. Germline-derived CDR1 and CDR2 are SEHNR and FQNEAQ (reference sequence). This CDR3 has 12 amino acids. The chain couples TRBV7-9 to TRBJ1-2; no firm D call. Input material: PBMCs. The sequence came from a human donor in good health. This CDR3 reads CASSFMVDGYTF. DNA for the CDR3: TGTGCCAGCAGCTTCATGGTAGATGGCTACACCTTC.